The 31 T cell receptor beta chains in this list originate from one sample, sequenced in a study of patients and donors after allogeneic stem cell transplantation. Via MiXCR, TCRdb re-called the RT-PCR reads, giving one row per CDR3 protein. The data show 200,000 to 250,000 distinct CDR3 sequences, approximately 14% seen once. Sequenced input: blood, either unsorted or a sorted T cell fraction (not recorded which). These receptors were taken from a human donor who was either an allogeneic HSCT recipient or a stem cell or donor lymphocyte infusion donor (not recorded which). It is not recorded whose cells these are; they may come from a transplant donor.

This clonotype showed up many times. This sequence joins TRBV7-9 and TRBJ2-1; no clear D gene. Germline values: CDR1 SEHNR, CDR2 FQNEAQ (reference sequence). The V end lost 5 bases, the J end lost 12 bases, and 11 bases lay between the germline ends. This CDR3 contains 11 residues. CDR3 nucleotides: TGTGCCAGCAGCCCCGGTAGGTCGCAGTTCTTC. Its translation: CASSPGRSQFF.

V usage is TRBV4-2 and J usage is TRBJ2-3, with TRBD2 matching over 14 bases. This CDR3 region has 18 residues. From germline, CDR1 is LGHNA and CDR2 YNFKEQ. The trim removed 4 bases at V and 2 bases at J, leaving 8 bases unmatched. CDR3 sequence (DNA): TGTGCCAGCAGCCCGACTCGGACTAGCGGGAGGTACACAGATACGCAGTATTTT. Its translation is CASSPTRTSGRYTDTQYF.

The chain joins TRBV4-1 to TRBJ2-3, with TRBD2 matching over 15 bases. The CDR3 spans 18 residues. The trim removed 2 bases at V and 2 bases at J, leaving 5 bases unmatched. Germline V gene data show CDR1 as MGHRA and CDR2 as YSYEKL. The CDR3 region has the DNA TGCGCCAGCAGCCAATCCGGACTAGCGGGGGGGTACACAGATACGCAGTATTTT. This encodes CASSQSGLAGGYTDTQYF.

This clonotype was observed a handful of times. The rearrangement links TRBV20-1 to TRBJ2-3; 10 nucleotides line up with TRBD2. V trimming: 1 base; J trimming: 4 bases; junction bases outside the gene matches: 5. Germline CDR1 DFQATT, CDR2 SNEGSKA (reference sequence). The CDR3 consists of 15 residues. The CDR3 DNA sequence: TGCAGTGCTAGAGGAGCGGGGGGGCGATCAGATACGCAGTATTTT. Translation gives CSARGAGGRSDTQYF.

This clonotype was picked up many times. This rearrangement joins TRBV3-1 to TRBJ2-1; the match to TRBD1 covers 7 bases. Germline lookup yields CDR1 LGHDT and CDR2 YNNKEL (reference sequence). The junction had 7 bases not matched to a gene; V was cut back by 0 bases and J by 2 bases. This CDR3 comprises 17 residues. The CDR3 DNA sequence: TGTGCCAGCAGCCAAGACCCAGGGGGAAGGACCTACAATGAGCAGTTCTTC. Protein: CASSQDPGGRTYNEQFF.

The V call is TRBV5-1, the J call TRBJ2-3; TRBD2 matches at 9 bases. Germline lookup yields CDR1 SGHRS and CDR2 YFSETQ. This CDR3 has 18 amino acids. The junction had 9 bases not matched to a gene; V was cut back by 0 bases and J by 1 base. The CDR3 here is CASSLVWREGWGTDTQYF. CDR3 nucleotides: TGCGCCAGCAGCTTGGTGTGGCGGGAGGGCTGGGGCACAGATACGCAGTATTTT.

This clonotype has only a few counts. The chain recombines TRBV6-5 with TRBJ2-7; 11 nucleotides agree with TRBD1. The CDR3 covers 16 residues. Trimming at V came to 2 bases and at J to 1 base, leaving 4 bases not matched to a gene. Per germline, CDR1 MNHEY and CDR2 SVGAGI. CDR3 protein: CASSYGGTGGSYEQYF. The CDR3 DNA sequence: TGTGCCAGCAGTTACGGGGGGACAGGGGGATCCTACGAGCAGTACTTC.

CDR3 in amino acids: CASSSGQVVAEAFF. The DNA of the CDR3 is TGTGCCAGCAGCTCAGGACAGGTCGTGGCTGAAGCTTTCTTT. The rearrangement joins TRBV5-4 to TRBJ1-1, with TRBD1 identical over 7 bases. CDR3 length: 14 amino acids. After removal of 3 bases from V and 6 bases from J, the junction contained 8 bases not matched to a gene. Germline CDR1 SGHNT, CDR2 YYREEE (reference sequence).

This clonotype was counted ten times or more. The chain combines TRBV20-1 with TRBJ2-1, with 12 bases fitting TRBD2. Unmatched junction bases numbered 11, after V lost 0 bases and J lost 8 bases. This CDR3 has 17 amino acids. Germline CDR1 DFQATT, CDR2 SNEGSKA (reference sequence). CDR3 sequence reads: CSARDPQTSGSRDEQFF. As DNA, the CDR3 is TGCAGTGCTAGAGATCCCCAGACTAGCGGGAGTAGAGATGAGCAGTTCTTC.

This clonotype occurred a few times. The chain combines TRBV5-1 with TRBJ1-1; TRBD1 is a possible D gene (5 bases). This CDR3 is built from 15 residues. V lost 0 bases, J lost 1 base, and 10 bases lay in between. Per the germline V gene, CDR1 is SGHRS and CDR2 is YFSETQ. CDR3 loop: CASSLVVGANTEAFF. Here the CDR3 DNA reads TGCGCCAGCAGCTTGGTAGTAGGGGCGAACACTGAAGCTTTCTTT.

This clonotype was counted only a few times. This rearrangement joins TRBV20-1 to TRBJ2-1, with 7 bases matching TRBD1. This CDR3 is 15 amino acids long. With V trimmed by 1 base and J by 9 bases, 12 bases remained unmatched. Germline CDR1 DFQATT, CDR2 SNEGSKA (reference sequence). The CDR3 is CSARVADRRQGEQFF. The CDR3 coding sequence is TGCAGTGCTAGAGTGGCGGACAGAAGACAGGGTGAGCAGTTCTTC.

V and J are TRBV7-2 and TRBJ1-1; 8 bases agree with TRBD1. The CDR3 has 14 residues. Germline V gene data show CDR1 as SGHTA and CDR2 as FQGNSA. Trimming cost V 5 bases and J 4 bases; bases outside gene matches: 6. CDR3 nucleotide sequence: TGTGCCAGCAGCCCAGGGGGCTCGAGCACTGAAGCTTTCTTT. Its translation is CASSPGGSSTEAFF.

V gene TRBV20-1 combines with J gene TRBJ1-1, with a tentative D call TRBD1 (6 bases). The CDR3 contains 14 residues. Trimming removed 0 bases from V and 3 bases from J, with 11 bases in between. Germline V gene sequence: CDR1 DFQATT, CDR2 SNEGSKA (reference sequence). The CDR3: CSARDMGADTEAFF. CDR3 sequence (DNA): TGCAGTGCTAGAGATATGGGGGCTGACACTGAAGCTTTCTTT.

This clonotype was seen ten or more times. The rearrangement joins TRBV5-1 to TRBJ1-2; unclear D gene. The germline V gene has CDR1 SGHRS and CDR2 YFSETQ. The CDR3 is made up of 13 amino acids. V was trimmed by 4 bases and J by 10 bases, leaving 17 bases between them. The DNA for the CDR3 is TGCGCCAGCAGCCTCACGAGGTCGCTTGACTACACCTTC. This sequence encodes CASSLTRSLDYTF.

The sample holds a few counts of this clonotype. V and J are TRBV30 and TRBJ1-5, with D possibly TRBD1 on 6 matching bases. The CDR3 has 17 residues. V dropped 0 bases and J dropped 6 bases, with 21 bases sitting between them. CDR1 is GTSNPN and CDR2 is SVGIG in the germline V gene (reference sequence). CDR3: CAWSVPTGTGRPQPQHF. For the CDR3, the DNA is TGTGCCTGGAGTGTACCGACAGGAACAGGGCGTCCTCAGCCCCAGCATTTT.

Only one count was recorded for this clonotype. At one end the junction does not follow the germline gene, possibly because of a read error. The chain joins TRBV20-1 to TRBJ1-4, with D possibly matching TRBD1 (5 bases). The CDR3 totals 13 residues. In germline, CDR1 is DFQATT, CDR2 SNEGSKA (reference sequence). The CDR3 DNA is TGCAGTGCTAGGCCCCAAGGGACTGAACAACTGTTTTTT. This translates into CSARPQGTEQLFF.

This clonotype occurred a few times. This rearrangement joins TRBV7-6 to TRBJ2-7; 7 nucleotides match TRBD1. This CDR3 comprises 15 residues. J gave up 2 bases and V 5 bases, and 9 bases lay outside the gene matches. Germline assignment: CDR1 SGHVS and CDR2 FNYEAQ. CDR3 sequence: CASSEGARGTYEQYF. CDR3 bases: TGTGCCAGCAGCGAGGGGGCTAGGGGGACCTACGAGCAGTACTTC.

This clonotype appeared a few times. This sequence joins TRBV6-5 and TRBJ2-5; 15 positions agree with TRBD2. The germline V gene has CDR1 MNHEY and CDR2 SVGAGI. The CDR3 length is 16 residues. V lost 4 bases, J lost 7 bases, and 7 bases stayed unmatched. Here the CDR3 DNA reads TGTGCCAGCAGTTCCCGAGGGACTAGCGGGGGGTGGACCCAGTACTTC. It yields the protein CASSSRGTSGGWTQYF.

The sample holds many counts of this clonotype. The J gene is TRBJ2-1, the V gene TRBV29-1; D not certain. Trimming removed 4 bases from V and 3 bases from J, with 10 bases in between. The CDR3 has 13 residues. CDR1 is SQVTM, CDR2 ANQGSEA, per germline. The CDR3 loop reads CSVGSGGYNEQFF. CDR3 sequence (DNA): TGCAGCGTTGGGTCGGGTGGCTACAATGAGCAGTTCTTC.

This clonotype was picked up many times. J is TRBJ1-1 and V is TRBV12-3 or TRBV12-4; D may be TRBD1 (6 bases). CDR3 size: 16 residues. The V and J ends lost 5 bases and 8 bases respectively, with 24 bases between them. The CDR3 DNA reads TGTGCCAGCAGTCCTAGACTCCCCGCGGGGGCAGGAGAAGCTTTCTTT. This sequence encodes CASSPRLPAGAGEAFF.

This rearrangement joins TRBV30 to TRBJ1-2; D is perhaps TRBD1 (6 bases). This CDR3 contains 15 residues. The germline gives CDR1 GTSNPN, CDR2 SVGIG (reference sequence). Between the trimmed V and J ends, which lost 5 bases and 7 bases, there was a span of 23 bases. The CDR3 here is CAWDPQGRGLGGYTF. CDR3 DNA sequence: TGTGCCTGGGATCCACAGGGACGAGGGTTAGGTGGCTACACCTTC.

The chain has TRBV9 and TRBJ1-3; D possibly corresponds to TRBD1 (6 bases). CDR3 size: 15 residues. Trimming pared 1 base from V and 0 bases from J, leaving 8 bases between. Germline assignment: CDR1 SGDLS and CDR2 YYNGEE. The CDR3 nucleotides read TGTGCCAGCAGCGTAACAGGGAACTCTGGAAACACCATATATTTT. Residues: CASSVTGNSGNTIYF.

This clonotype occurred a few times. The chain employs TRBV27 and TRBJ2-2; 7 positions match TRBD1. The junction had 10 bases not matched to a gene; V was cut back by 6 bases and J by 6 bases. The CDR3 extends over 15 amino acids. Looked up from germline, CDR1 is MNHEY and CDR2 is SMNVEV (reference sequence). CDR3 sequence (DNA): TGTGCCAGCAGGGGACAGAAGCTGGGGGCCGGGGAGCTGTTTTTT. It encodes CASRGQKLGAGELFF.

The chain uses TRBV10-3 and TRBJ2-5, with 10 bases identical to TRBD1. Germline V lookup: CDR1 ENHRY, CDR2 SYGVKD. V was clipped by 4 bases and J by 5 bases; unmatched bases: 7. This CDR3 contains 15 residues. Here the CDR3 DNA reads TGTGCCATCAGTGCTAGACAGGGGGCGGAGGAGACCCAGTACTTC. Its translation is CAISARQGAEETQYF.

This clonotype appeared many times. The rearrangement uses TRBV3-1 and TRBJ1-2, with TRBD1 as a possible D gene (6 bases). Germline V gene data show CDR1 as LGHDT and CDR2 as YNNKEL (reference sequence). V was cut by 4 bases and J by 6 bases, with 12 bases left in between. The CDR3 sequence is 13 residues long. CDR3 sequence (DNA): TGTGCCAGCAGCCCCAGGGGACAAGATGGCTACACCTTC. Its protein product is CASSPRGQDGYTF. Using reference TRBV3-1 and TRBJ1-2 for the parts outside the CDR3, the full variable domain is DTAVSQTPKYLVTQMGNDKSIKCEQNLGHDTMYWYKQDSKKFLKIMFSYNNKELIINETVPNRFSPKSPDKAHLNLHINSLELGDSAVYFCASSPRGQDGYTFGSGTRLTVV.

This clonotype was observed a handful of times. The CDR3 sequence: CAWKGFEGPNEQFF. CDR3 nucleotides: TGTGCCTGGAAAGGCTTTGAAGGGCCCAATGAGCAGTTCTTC. The chain combines TRBV30 with TRBJ2-1; D gene uncertain. Germline-derived CDR1 and CDR2 are GTSNPN and SVGIG (reference sequence). The CDR3 consists of 14 residues. Trimming removed 4 bases at V and 6 bases at J, with 16 bases between.

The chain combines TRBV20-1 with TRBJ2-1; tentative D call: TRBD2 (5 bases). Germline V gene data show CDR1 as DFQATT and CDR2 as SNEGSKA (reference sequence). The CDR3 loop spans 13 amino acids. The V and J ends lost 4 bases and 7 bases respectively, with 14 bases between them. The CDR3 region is CSATIGRVNEQFF. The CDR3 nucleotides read TGCAGTGCTACGATTGGGCGGGTGAATGAGCAGTTCTTC.

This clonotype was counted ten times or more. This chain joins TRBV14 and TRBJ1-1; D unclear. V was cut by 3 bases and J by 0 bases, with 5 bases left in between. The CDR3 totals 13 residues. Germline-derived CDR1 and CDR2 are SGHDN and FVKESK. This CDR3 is CASSQEMNTEAFF. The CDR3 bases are TGTGCCAGCAGCCAGGAAATGAACACTGAAGCTTTCTTT.

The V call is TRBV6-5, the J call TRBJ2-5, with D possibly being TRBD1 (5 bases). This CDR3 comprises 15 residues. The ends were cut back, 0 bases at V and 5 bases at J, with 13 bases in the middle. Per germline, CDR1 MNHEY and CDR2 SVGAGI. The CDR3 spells CASSYSFQGWETQYF. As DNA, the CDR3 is TGTGCCAGCAGTTACTCGTTCCAGGGTTGGGAGACCCAGTACTTC.

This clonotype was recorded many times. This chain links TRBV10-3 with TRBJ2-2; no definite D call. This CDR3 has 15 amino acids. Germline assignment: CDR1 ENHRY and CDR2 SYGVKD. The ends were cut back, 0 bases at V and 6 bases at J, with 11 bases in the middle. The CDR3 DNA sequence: TGTGCCATCAGTGAGTCGGGCTGGATCGCCGGGGAGCTGTTTTTT. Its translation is CAISESGWIAGELFF.

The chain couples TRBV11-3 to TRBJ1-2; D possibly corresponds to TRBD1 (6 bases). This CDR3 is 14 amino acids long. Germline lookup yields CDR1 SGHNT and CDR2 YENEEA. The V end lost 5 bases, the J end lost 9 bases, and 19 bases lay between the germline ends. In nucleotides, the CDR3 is TGTGCCAGCAGCCGAACAGGACAGAGGTCAAGCTACACCTTC. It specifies CASSRTGQRSSYTF.